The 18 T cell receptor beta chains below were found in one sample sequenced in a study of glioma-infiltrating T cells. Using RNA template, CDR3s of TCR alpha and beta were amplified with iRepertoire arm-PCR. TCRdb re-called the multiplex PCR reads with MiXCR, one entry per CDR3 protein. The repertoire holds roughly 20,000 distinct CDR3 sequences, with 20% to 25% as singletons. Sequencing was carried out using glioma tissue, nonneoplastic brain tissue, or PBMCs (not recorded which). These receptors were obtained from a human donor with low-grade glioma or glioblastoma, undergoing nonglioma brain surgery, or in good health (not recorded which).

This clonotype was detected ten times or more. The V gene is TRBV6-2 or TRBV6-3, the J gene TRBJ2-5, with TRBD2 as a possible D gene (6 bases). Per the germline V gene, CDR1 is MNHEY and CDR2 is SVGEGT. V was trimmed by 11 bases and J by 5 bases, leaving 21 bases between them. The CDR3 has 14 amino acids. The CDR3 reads CAAARDRLEETQYF. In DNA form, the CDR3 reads TGTGCCGCCGCCCGGGACCGACTAGAGGAGACCCAGTACTTC.

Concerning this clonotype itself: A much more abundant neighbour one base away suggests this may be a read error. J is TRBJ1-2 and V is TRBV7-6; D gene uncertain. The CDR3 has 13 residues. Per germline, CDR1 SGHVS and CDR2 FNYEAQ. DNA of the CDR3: TGTGCCCGCAGCTTAGAGCCCCGAGGGGGCTACACCTTC. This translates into CARSLEPRGGYTF. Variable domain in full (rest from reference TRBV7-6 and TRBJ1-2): GAGVSQSPRYKVTKRGQDVALRCDPISGHVSLYWYRQALGQGPEFLTYFNYEAQQDKSGLPNDRFSAERPEGSISTLTIQRTEQRDSAMYRCARSLEPRGGYTFGSGTRLTVV.

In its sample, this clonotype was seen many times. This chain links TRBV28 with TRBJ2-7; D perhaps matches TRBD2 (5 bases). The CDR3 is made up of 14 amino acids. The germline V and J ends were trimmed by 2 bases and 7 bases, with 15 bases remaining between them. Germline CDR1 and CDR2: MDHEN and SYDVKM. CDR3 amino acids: CASSLGVGVREQYF. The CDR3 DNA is TGTGCCAGCAGTTTAGGGGTCGGGGTACGGGAGCAGTACTTC.

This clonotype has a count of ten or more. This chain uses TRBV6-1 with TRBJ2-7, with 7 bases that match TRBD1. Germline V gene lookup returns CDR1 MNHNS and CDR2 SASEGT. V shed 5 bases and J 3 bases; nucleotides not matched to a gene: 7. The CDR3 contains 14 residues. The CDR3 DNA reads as TGTGCCAGCAGTTTAGGGGGCCGTGGCTACGAGCAGTACTTC. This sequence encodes CASSLGGRGYEQYF.

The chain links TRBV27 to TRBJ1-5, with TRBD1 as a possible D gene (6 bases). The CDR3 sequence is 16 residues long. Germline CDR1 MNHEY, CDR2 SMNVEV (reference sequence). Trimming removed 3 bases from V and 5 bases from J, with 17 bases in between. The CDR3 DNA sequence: TGTGCCAGCAGTTTTGGGGGGCAAGACAGGCATCAGCCCCAGCATTTT. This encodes CASSFGGQDRHQPQHF.

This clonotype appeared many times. The CDR3 sequence: CASTVGVLNTGELFF. The CDR3 bases are TGTGCCAGCACGGTGGGGGTGCTCAACACCGGGGAGCTGTTTTTT. The V call is TRBV6-1, the J call TRBJ2-2; D is tentatively TRBD1 or TRBD2 (5 bases each). Germline CDR1 is MNHNS and CDR2 is SASEGT. V gave up 7 bases and J gave up 2 bases, with 14 bases separating them. The CDR3 sequence is 15 residues long.

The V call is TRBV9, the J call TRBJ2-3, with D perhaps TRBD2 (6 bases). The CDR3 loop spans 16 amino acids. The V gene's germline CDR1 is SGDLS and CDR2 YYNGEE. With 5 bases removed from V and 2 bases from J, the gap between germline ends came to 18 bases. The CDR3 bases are TGTGCCAGCAGGTCACCCCCGGGACTCCACACAGATACGCAGTATTTT. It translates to CASRSPPGLHTDTQYF.

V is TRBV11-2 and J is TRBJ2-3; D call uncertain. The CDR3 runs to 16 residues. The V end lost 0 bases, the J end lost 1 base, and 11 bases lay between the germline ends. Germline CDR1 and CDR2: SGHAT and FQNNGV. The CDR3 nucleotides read TGTGCCAGCAGCTTAGATCCTGGAACTCGCACAGATACGCAGTATTTT. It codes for CASSLDPGTRTDTQYF.

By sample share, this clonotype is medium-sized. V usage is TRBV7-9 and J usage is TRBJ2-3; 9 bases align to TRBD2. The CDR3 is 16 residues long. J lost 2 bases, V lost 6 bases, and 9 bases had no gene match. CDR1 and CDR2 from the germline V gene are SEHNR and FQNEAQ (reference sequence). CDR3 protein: CASSNMLAGPTDTQYF. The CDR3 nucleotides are TGTGCCAGCAGTAATATGCTAGCGGGGCCCACAGATACGCAGTATTTT.

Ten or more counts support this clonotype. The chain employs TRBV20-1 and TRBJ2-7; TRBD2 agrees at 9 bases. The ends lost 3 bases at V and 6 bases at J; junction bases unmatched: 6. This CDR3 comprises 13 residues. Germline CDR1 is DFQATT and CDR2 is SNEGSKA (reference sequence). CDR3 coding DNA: TGCAGTGCTAGGGGCCTAGCGGGGATCGAGCAGTACTTC. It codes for CSARGLAGIEQYF.

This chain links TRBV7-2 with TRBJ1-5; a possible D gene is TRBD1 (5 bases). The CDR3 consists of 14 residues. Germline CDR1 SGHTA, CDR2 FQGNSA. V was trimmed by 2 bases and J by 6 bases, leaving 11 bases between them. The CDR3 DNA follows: TGTGCCAGCAGCTTAATCGGGGGGAGTCAGCCCCAGCATTTT. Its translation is CASSLIGGSQPQHF.

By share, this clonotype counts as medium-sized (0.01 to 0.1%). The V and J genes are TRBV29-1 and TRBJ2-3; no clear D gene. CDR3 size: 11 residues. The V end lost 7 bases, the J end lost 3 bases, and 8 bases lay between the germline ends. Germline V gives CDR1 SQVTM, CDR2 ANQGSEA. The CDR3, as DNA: TGCAGCGCCCACGGTACAGATACGCAGTATTTT. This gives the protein CSAHGTDTQYF.

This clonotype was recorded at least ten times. CDR3 DNA: TGTGCCAGCAGAGTTCAGAATCAGCCCCAGCATTTT. Protein product: CASRVQNQPQHF. The chain is built from TRBV28 and TRBJ1-5, with unresolved D. Germline CDR1 reads MDHEN; CDR2 reads SYDVKM. Trimming took off 6 bases at V and 4 bases at J, with 7 bases between the two ends. The CDR3 totals 12 residues. The full variable domain, rest sourced from reference TRBV28 and TRBJ1-5, is DVKVTQSSRYLVKRTGEKVFLECVQDMDHENMFWYRQDPGLGLRLIYFSYDVKMKEKGDIPEGYSVSREKKERFSLILESASTNQTSMYLCASRVQNQPQHFGDGTRLSIL.

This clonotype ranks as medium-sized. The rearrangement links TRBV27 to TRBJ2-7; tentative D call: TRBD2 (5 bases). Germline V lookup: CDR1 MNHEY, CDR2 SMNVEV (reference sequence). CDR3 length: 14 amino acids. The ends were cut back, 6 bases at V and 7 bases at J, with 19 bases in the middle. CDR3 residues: CASRLSANVREQYF. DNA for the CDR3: TGTGCCAGCAGACTTAGCGCGAACGTGCGGGAGCAGTACTTC.

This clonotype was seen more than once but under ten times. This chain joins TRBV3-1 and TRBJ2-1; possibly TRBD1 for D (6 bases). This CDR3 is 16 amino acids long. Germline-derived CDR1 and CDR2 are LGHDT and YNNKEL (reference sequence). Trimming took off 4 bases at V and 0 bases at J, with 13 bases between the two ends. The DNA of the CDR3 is TGTGCCAGCAGCCCAACACAGGGATTCTCCTACAATGAGCAGTTCTTC. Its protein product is CASSPTQGFSYNEQFF.

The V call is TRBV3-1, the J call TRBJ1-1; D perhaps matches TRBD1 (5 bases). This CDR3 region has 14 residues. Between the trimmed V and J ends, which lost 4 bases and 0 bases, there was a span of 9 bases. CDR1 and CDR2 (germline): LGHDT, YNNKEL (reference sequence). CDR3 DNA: TGTGCCAGCAGCCCGACAGAGTTGAACACTGAAGCTTTCTTT. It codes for CASSPTELNTEAFF. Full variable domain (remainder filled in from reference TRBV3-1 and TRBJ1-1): DTAVSQTPKYLVTQMGNDKSIKCEQNLGHDTMYWYKQDSKKFLKIMFSYNNKELIINETVPNRFSPKSPDKAHLNLHINSLELGDSAVYFCASSPTELNTEAFFGQGTRLTVV.

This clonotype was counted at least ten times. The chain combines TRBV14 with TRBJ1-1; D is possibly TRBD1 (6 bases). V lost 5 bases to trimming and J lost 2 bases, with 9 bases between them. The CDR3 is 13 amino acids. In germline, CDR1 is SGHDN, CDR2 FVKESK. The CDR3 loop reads CASSWDTNTEAFF. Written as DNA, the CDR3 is TGTGCCAGCAGCTGGGACACCAACACTGAAGCTTTCTTT.

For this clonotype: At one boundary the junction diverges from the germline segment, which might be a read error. The CDR3 sequence: CASSPPEQGAYNEQFF. The CDR3 region has the DNA TGTGCCAGCAGTCCTCCGGAACAGGGGGCCTACAACGAGCAGTTCTTC. V gene TRBV28 combines with J gene TRBJ2-1; 9 bases agree with TRBD1. Germline lookup yields CDR1 MDHEN and CDR2 SYDVKM. The CDR3 loop spans 16 amino acids.